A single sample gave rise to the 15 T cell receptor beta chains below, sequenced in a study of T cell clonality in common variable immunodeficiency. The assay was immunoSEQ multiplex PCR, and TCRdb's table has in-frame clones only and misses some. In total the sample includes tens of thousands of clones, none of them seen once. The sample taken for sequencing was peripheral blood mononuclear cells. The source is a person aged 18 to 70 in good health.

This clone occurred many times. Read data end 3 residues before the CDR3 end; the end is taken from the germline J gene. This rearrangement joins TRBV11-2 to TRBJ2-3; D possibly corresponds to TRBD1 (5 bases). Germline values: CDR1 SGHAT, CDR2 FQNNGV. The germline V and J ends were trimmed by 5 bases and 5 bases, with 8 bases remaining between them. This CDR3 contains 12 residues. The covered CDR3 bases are TGTGCCAGCAGCATTCAGGGAGATACG. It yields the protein CASSIQGDT. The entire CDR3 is CASSIQGDTQYF.

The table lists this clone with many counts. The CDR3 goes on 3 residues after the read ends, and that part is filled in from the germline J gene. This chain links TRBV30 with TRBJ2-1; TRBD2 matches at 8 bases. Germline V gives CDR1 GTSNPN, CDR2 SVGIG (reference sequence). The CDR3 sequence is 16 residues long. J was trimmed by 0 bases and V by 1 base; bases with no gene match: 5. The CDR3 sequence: CAWSGPSGFSYNEQFF. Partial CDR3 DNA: TGTGCCTGGAGTGGGCCTAGCGGGTTCTCCTACAATGAG.

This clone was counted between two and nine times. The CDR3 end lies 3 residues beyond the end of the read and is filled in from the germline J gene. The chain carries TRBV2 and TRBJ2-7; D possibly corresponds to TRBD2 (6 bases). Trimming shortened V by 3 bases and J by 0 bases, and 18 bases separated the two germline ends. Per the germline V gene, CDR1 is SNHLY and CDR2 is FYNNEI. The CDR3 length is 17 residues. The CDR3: CASSDLQRADLSYEQYF. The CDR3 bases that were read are TGTGCCAGCAGTGACCTACAGCGGGCGGATCTCTCCTACGAG.

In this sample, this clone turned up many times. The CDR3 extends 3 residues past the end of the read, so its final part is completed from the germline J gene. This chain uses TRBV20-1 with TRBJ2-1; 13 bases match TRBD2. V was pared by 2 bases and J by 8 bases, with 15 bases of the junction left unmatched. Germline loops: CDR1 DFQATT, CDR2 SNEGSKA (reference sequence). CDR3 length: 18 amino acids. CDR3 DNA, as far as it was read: TGCAGTGCTAGATCGGGACTAGCGGGATTTAAGGGTTTCGATGAG. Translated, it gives CSARSGLAGFKGFDE. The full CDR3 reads CSARSGLAGFKGFDEQFF.

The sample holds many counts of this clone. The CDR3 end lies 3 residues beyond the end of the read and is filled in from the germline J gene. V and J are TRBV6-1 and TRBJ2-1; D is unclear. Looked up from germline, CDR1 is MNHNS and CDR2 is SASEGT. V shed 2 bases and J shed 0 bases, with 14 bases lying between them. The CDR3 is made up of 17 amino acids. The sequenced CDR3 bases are TGTGCCAGCAGTGAAACGATCTCGGGTAGCTCCTACAATGAG. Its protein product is CASSETISGSSYNE. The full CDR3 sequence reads CASSETISGSSYNEQFF.

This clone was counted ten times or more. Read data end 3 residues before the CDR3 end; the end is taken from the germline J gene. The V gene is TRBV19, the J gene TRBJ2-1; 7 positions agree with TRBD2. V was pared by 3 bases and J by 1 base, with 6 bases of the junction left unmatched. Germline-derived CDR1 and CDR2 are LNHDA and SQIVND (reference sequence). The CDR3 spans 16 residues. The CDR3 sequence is CASSMPLAESYNEQFF. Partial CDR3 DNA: TGTGCCAGTAGTATGCCGCTAGCGGAGTCCTACAATGAG.

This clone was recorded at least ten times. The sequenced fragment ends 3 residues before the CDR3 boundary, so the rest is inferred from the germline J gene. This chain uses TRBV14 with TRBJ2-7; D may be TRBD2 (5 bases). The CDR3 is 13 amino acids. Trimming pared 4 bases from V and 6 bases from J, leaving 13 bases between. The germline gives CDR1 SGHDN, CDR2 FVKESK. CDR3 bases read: TGTGCCAGCAGCCCTATAGTCCGGGGCGAG. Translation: CASSPIVRGE. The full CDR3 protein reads CASSPIVRGEQYF.

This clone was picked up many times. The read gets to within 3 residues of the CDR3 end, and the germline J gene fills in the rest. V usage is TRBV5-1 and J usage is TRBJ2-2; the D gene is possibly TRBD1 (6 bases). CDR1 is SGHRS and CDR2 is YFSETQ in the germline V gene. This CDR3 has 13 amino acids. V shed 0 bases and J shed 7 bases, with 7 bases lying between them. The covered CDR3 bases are TGCGCCAGCAGCTTGGACAGGGTCGGGGAG. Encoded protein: CASSLDRVGE. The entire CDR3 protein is CASSLDRVGELFF.

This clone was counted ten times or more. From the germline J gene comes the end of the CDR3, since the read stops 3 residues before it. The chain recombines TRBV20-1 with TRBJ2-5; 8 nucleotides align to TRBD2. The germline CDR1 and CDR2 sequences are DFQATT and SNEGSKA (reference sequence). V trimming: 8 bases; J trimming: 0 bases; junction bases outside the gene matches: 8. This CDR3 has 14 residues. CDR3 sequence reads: CSLIAGPYQETQYF. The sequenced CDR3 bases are TGCAGTCTTATAGCGGGACCGTACCAAGAGACC.

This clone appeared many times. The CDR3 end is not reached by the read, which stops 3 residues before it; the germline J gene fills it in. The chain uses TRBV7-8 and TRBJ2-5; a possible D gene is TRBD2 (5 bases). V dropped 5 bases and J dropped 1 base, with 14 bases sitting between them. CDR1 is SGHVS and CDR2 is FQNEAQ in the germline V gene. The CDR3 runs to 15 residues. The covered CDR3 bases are TGTGCCAGCAGCGAAATGCCTAGCAGCCAAGAGACC. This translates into CASSEMPSSQET. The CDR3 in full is CASSEMPSSQETQYF. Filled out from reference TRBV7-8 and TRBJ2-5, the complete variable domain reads GAGVSQSPRYKVAKRGQDVALRCDPISGHVSLFWYQQALGQGPEFLTYFQNEAQLDKSGLPSDRFFAERPEGSVSTLKIQRTQQEDSAVYLCASSEMPSSQETQYFGPGTRLLVL.

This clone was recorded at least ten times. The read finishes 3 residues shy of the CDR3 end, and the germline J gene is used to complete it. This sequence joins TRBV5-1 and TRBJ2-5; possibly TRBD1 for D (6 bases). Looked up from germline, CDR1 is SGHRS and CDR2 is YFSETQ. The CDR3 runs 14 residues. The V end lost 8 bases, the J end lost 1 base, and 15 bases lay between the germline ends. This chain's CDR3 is CASTLVDSQETQYF. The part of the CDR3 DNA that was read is TGCGCCAGTACGCTTGTGGACAGCCAAGAGACC. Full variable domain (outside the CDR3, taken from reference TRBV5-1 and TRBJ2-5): KAGVTQTPRYLIKTRGQQVTLSCSPISGHRSVSWYQQTPGQGLQFLFEYFSETQRNKGNFPGRFSGRQFSNSRSEMNVSTLELGDSALYLCASTLVDSQETQYFGPGTRLLVL.

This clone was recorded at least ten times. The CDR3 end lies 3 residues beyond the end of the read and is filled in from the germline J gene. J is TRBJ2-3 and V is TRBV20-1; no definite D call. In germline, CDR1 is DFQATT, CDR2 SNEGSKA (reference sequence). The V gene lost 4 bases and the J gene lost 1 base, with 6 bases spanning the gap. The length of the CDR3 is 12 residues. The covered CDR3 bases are TGCAGTGCTACGGCGGGCACAGATACG. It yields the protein CSATAGTDT. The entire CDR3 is CSATAGTDTQYF.

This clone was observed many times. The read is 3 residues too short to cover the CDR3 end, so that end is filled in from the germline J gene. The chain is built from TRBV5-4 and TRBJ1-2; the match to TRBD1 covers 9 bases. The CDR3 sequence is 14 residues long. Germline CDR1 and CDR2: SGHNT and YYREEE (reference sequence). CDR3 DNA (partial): TGTGCCAGCAGCCCGCGAGACAGGGGGTACGGC. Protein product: CASSPRDRGYG. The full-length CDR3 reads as CASSPRDRGYGYTF.

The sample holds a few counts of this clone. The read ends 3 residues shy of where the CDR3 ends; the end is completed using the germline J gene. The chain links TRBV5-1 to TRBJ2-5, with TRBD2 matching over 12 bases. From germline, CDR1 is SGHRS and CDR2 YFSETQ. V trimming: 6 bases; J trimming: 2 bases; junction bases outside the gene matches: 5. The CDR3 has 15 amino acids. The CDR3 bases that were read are TGCGCCAGCACCCGGACTAGCGGGGAGCAAGAGACC. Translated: CASTRTSGEQET. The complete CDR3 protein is CASTRTSGEQETQYF. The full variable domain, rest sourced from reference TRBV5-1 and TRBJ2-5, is KAGVTQTPRYLIKTRGQQVTLSCSPISGHRSVSWYQQTPGQGLQFLFEYFSETQRNKGNFPGRFSGRQFSNSRSEMNVSTLELGDSALYLCASTRTSGEQETQYFGPGTRLLVL.

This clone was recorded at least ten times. The part of the CDR3 DNA that was read is TGCAGTGCGTACGAAACCGGGACTAGCGTCTACGAG. Its protein product is CSAYETGTSVYE. Given in full, the CDR3 is CSAYETGTSVYEQYF. The V and J genes are TRBV20-1 and TRBJ2-7, with TRBD2 matching over 10 bases. The CDR3 is cut off 3 residues early in the read; its end comes from the germline J gene. From germline, CDR1 is DFQATT and CDR2 SNEGSKA (reference sequence). The V segment lost 6 bases and the J segment 3 bases; nucleotides outside the gene matches: 11. The CDR3 sequence is 15 residues long.